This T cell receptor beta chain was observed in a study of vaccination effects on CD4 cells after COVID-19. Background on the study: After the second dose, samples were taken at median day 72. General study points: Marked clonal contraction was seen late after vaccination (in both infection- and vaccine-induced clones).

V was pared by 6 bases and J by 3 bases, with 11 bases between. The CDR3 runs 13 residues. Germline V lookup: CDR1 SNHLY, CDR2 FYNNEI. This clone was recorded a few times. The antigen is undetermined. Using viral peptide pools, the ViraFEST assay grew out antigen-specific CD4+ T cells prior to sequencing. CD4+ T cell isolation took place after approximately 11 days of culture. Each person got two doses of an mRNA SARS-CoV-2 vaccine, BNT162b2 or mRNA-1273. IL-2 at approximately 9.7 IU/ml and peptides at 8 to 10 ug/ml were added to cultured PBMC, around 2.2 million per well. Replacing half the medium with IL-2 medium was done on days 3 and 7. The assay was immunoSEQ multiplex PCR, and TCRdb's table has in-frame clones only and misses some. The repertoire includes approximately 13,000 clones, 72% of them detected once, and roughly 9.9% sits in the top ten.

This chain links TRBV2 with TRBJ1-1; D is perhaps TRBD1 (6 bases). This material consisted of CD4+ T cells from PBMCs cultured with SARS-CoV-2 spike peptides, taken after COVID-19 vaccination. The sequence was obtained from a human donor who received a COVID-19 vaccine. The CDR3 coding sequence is TGTGCCAGCAGCGGCACAGGGTACACTGAAGCTTTCTTT. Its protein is CASSGTGYTEAFF.